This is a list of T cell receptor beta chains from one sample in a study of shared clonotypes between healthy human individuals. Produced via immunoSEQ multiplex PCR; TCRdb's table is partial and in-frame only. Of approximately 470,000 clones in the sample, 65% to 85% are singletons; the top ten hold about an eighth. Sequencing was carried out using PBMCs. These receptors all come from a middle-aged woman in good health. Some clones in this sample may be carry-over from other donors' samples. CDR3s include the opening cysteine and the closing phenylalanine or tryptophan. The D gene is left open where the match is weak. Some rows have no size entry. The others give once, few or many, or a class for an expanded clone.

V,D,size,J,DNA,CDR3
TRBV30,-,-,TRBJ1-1,TGTGCCTGGAACCTGGGACCGAGGGGGGAGGCTTTCTTT,CAWNLGPRGEAFF
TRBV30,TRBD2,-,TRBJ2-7,TGTGCCTGGAGTGGTGGCTTCGGGGGGGACTACGAGCAGTACTTC,CAWSGGFGGDYEQYF
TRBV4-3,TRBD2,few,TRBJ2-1,TGCGCCAGCAGCCAACGAACTAGCGGGAGGGGATGGGAGCAGTTCTTC,CASSQRTSGRGWEQFF
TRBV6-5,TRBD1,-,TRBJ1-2,TGTGCCAGCAGTTACTCGGCCAGGGGGCCGGGCTATGGCTACACCTTC,CASSYSARGPGYGYTF
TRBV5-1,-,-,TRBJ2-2,TGCGCCAGCAGCTTGGTTCGGGGCATCGGGGAGCTGTTTTTT,CASSLVRGIGELFF
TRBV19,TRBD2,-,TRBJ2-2,TGTGCCAGTACCCAACCCGGACTAGCTGGAGACACCGGGGAGCTGTTTTTT,CASTQPGLAGDTGELFF
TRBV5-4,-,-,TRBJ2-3,TGTGCCAGCAGCCCCGCGGGAAGCGGTACAGATACGCAGTATTTT,CASSPAGSGTDTQYF
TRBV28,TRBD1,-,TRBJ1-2,TGTGCCAGCACCCGACAGGGGTTTAACTATGGCTACACCTTC,CASTRQGFNYGYTF
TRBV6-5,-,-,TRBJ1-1,TGTGCCAGCAGCCGAACAGGGCTGGGCACTGAAGCTTTCTTT,CASSRTGLGTEAFF
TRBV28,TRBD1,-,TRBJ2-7,TGTGCCAGCAGTTTAAGCCAGGGGGCGCGTTACGAGCAGTACTTC,CASSLSQGARYEQYF
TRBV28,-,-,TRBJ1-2,TGTGCCAGCAGTTTAAGTTTGTCAGCCGGGCATATAGGCTACACCTTC,CASSLSLSAGHIGYTF
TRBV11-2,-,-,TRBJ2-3,TGTGCCAGCAGCCCTAGGGGGTATACGCAGTATTTT,CASSPRGYTQYF
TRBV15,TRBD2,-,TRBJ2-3,TGTGCCACCAGCAGAGGCCAAGCGGGAGTTAAGTATTTT,CATSRGQAGVKYF
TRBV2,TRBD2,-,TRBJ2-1,TGTGCCAGCAGAGGCTCGGCGGGAGCTGGGCATGAGCAGTTCTTC,CASRGSAGAGHEQFF
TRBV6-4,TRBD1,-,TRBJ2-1,TGTGCCAGCAGTGCCCCAGGGGGCCGGGATGAGCAGTTCTTC,CASSAPGGRDEQFF
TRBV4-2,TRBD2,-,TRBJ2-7,TGTGCCAGCAGCCAAGAGACCCCTAGCGGAGCCTACGAGCAGTACTTC,CASSQETPSGAYEQYF
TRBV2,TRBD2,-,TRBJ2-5,TGTGCCAGCAGTGGACCGGGGGGGGCCGAGACCCAGTACTTC,CASSGPGGAETQYF